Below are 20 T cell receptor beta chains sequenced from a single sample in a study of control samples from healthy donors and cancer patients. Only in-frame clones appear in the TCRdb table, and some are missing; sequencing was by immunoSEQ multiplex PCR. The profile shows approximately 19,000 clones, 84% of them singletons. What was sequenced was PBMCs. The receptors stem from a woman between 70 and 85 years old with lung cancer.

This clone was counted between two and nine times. DNA of the CDR3: TGCGCCAGCAGCTTGGCAGGGGAGGCCTACGAGCAGTACTTC. Translating gives CASSLAGEAYEQYF. V and J are TRBV5-1 and TRBJ2-7; D may match TRBD1 or TRBD2 (6 bases each). The CDR3 sequence is 14 residues long. V gave up 0 bases and J gave up 2 bases, with 9 bases separating them. Looked up from germline, CDR1 is SGHRS and CDR2 is YFSETQ.

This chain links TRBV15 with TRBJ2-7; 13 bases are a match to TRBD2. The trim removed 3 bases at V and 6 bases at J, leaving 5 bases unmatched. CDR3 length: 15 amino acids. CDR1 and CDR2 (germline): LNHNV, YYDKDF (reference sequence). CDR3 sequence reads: CATSRSLAGGAEQYF. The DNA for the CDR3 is TGTGCCACCAGCAGGTCACTAGCGGGAGGGGCCGAGCAGTACTTC.

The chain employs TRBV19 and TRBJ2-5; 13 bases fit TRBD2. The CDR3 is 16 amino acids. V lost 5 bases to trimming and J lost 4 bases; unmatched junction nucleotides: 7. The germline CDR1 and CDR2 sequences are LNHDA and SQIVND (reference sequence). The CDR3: CASSATSGRGGETQYF. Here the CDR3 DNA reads TGTGCCAGTAGTGCTACTAGCGGGAGGGGGGGAGAGACCCAGTACTTC.

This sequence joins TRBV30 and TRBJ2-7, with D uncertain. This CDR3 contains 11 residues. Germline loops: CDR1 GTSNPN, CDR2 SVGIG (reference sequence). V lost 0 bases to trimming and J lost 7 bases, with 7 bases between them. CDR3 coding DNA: TGTGCCTGGAGTGTACTATGGGAGCAGTACTTC. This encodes CAWSVLWEQYF.

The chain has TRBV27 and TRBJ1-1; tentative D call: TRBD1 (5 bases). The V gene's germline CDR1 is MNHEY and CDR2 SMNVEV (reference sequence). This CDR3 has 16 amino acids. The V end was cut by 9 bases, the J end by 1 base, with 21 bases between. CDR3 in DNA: TGTGCCAGTAAGTTTGGGGGGGACGGGACGAACACTGAAGCTTTCTTT. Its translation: CASKFGGDGTNTEAFF.

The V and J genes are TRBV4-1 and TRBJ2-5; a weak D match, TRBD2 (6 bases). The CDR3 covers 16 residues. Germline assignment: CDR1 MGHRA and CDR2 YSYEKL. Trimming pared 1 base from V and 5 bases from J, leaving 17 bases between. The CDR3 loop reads CASSQGGTPFRETQYF. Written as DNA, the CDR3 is TGCGCCAGCAGCCAAGGCGGGACTCCCTTTAGGGAGACCCAGTACTTC.

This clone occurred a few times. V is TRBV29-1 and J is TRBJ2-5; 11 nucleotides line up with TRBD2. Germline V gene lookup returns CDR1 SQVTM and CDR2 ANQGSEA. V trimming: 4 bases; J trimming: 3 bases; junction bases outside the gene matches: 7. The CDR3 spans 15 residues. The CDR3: CSVGWTSGYKETQYF. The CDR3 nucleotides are TGCAGCGTTGGGTGGACTAGCGGGTACAAAGAGACCCAGTACTTC.

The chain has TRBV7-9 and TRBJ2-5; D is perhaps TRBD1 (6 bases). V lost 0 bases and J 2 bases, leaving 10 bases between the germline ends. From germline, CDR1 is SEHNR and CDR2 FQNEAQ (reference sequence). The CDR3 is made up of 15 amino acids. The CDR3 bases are TGTGCCAGCAGCTTAGCCCGGACAGTACAAGAGACCCAGTACTTC. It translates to CASSLARTVQETQYF.

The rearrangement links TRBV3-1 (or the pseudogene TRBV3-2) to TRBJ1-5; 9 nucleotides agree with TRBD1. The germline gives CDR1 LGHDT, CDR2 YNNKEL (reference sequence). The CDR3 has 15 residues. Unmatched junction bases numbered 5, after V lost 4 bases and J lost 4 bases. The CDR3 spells CASSRGTGKNQPQHF. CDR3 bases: TGTGCCAGCAGCCGCGGGACAGGGAAAAATCAGCCCCAGCATTTT.

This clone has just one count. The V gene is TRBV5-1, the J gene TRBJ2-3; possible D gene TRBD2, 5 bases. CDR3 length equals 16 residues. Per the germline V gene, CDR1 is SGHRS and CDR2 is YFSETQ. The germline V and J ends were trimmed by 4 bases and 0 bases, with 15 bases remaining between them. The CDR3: CASSRSGSASTDTQYF. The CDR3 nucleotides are TGCGCCAGCAGCCGGAGTGGTAGCGCCAGCACAGATACGCAGTATTTT. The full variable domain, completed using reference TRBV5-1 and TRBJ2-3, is KAGVTQTPRYLIKTRGQQVTLSCSPISGHRSVSWYQQTPGQGLQFLFEYFSETQRNKGNFPGRFSGRQFSNSRSEMNVSTLELGDSALYLCASSRSGSASTDTQYFGPGTRLTVL.

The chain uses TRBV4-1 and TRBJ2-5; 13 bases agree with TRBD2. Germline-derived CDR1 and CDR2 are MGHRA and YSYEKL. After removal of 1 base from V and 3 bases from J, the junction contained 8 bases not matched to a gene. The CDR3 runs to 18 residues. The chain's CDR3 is CASSQARTSGRGEETQYF. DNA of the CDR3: TGCGCCAGCAGCCAAGCCCGGACTAGCGGGAGAGGGGAAGAGACCCAGTACTTC.

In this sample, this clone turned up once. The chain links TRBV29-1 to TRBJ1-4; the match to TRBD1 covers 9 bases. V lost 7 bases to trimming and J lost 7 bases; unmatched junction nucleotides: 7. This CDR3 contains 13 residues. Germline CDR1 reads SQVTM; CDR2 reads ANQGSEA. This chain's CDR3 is CSARTGEAEKLFF. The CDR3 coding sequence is TGCAGCGCCCGGACAGGGGAAGCTGAAAAACTGTTTTTT. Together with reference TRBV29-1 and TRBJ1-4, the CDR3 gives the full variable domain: SAVISQKPSRDICQRGTSLTIQCQVDSQVTMMFWYRQQPGQSLTLIATANQGSEATYESGFVIDKFPISRPNLTFSTLTVSNMSPEDSSIYLCSARTGEAEKLFFGSGTQLSVL.

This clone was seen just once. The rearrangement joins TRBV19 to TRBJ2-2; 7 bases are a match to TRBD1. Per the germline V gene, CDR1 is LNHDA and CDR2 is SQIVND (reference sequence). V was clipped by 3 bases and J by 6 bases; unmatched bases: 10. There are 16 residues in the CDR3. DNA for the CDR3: TGTGCCAGTAGTATCTTACAGGGGCAGAGCGCCGGGGAGCTGTTTTTT. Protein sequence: CASSILQGQSAGELFF.

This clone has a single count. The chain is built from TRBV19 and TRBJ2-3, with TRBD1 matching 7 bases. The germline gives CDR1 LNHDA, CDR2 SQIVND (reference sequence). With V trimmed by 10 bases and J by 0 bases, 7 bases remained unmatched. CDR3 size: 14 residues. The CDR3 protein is CATGTATSTDTQYF. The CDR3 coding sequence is TGTGCCACCGGGACAGCTACTAGCACAGATACGCAGTATTTT.

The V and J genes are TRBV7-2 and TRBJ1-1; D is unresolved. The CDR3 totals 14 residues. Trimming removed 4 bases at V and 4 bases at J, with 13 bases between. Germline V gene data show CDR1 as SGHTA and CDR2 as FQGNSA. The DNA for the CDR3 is TGTGCCAGCAGCTCTCCTCCTATAGGCACTGAAGCTTTCTTT. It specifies CASSSPPIGTEAFF. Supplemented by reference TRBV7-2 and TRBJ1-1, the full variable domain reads GAGVSQSPSNKVTEKGKDVELRCDPISGHTALYWYRQSLGQGLEFLIYFQGNSAPDKSGLPSDRFSAERTGGSVSTLTIQRTQQEDSAVYLCASSSPPIGTEAFFGQGTRLTVV.

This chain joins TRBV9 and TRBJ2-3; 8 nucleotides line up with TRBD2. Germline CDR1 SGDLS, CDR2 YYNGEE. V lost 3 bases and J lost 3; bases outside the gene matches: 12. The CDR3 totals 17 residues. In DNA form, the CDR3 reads TGTGCCAGCAGCGCACTCTCCGGGACTAGTAAAACAGATACGCAGTATTTT. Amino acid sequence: CASSALSGTSKTDTQYF.

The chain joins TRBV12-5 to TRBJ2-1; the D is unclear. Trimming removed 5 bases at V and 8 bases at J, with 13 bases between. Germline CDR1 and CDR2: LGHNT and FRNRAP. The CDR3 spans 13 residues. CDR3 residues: CASGPVGDDEQFF. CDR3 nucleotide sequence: TGTGCTAGTGGTCCCGTTGGTGACGATGAGCAGTTCTTC.

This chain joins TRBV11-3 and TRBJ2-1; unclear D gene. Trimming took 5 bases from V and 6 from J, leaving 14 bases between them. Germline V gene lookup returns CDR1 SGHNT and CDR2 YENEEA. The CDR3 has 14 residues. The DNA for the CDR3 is TGTGCCAGCAGCCCTCTCATAAGGCCCAATGAGCAGTTCTTC. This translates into CASSPLIRPNEQFF.

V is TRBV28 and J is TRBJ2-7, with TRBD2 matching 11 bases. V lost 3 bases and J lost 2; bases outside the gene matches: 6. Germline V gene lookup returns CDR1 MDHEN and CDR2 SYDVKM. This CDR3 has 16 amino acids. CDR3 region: CASSFSTSGATYEQYF. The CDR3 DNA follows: TGTGCCAGCAGTTTCTCGACTAGCGGGGCAACCTACGAGCAGTACTTC.

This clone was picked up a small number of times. The CDR3 is CASSLVGGGDSNQPQHF. The DNA of the CDR3 is TGTGCCAGCAGCTTAGTAGGGGGGGGTGATAGCAATCAGCCCCAGCATTTT. The genes are TRBV7-2 and TRBJ1-5; D is perhaps TRBD1 (6 bases). The V gene lost 1 base and the J gene lost 0 bases, with 13 bases spanning the gap. Per the germline V gene, CDR1 is SGHTA and CDR2 is FQGNSA. The CDR3 contains 17 residues.